In this sample, the clone carrying this TCR beta chain turned up a few times. Its antigen is unknown. The sample originates from a study of cytomegalovirus exposure and HLA in healthy donors. Study-level results: Productive status was seen about 87% or about 30% of the time for most TCR beta V segments in an earlier analysis.

This CDR3 is built from 12 residues. Trimming left V 7 bases short and J 2 bases short, with 9 bases between. Germline CDR1 reads SGHKS; CDR2 reads YYEKEE (reference sequence). Primers included in the PCR were 60 Vbeta and 13 Jbeta primers. Clones were read by immunoSEQ multiplex PCR, and TCRdb kept only the in-frame ones, dropping some. The sample shows 110,000 to 150,000 clones, around 80% of them seen only once. The sequenced material came from PBMCs. This chain joins TRBV5-5 and TRBJ1-1, with D unresolved. The receptor was derived from a man aged 30-40 years in good health and CMV-seronegative. The CDR3 DNA follows: TGTGCCAGCCCCCCCGGTAACACTGAAGCTTTCTTT. Amino acids: CASPPGNTEAFF.